This TCR beta chain was recovered during a study of T cells after posttransplantation cyclophosphamide. Study observations and caveats: Skin or GI-infiltrating T cells shared few TRB sequences with blood. Donor-recipient repertoire similarity was low at 1-2 months, rising over year one.

The V and J ends lost 3 bases and 1 base, in that order; junction bases with no gene match: 5. The length of the CDR3 is 15 residues. Germline lookup yields CDR1 LGHNA and CDR2 YNFKEQ. The data were produced by immunoSEQ multiplex PCR, yet TCRdb's version contains in-frame clones alone and is incomplete. The sample contains 3,500 to 5,500 clones, 82% of which appear only once. This clone was counted between two and nine times. Its target is unknown. A marrow graft followed busulfan-fludarabine conditioning, with cyclophosphamide on days +3 and +4. The sample here was PBMCs, taken 86 days after allogeneic stem cell transplant with posttransplant cyclophosphamide. This sequence joins TRBV4-2 and TRBJ1-1; TRBD1 aligns across 7 bases. The TCR comes from a male patient in his 50s who received an allogeneic stem cell transplant from an unrelated donor, was CMV-positive, and had acute GVHD only. Some T cells may be transferred from the graft donor. The CDR3 is CASSQRTGENTEAFF. The CDR3 DNA is TGTGCCAGCAGCCAGAGGACAGGCGAGAACACTGAAGCTTTCTTT.